This T cell receptor (beta chain) was profiled in a study of CD8+ T cells in alopecia areata. Background on the study: Treatment with tofacitinib (6 to 18 months) was followed by 6 months off drug.

Findings and limits, study-wide: Tofacitinib delivered significant drops in scalp clonality and in expanded CD8+ clones among the top 100.

Investigators isolated RNA and reverse transcribed it into cDNA to act as the sequencing template. Sequencing used immunoSEQ multiplex PCR; TCRdb keeps in-frame clones, though not all of them. The repertoire holds some 220,000 clones, with about 58% as singletons. Comment on this clone: The antigen is undetermined. The sample carries other DNA sequences with the same CDR3.

Treatment here: oral pan-JAK inhibitor, 5-10 mg twice daily. As part of sample collection, lesional scalp punch biopsies and peripheral blood were taken from alopecia areata patients. This CDR3 has 10 residues. V lost 6 bases and J 2 bases, leaving 4 bases between the germline ends. Germline values: CDR1 SQVTM, CDR2 ANQGSEA. This TCR derives from a human donor with alopecia areata. The V gene is TRBV29-1, the J gene TRBJ2-5, with D unresolved. The material was CD4+ T cells sorted from blood, obtained at week 4, from a patient treated with tofacitinib. Written as DNA, the CDR3 is TGCAGCGTCGGACAAGAGACCCAGTACTTC. Its translation is CSVGQETQYF.